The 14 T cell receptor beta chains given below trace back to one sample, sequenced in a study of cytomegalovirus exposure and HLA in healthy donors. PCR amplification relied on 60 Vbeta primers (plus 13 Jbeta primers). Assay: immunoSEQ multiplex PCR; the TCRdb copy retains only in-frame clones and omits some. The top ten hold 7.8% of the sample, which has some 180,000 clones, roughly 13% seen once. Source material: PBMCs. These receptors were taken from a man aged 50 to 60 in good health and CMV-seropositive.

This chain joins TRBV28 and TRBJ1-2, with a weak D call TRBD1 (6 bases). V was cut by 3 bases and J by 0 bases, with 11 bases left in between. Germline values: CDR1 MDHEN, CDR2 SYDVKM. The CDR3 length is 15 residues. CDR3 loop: CASSLTGLTNYGYTF. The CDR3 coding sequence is TGTGCCAGCAGTTTGACAGGCCTCACTAACTATGGCTACACCTTC.

The CDR3 DNA follows: TGTGCCAGCAGTGAGCCGAGGAACACTGAAGCTTTCTTT. This gives the protein CASSEPRNTEAFF. The chain employs TRBV6-5 and TRBJ1-1, with D hard to call. With 5 bases removed from V and 1 base from J, the gap between germline ends came to 8 bases. CDR3 length equals 13 residues. In germline, CDR1 is MNHEY, CDR2 SVGAGI.

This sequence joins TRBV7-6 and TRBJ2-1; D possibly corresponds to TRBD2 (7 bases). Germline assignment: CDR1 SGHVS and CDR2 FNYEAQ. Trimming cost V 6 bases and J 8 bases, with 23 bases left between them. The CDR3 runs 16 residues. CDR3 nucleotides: TGTGCCAGCAGGCCCTTTATGGGGGGGGGCGGCGATGAGCAGTTCTTC. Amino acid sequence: CASRPFMGGGGDEQFF.

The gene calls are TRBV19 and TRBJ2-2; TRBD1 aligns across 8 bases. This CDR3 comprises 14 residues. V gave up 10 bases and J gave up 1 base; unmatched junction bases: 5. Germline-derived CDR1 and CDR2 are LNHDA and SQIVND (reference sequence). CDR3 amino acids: CATKGTGNTGELFF. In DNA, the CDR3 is TGTGCCACTAAAGGGACAGGGAACACCGGGGAGCTGTTTTTT.

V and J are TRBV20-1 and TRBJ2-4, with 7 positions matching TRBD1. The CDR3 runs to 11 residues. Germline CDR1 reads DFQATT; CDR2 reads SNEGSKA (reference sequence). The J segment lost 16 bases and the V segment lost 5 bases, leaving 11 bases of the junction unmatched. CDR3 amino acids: CSAGATGVLYF. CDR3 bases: TGCAGTGCTGGAGCCACAGGGGTCCTTTACTTC.

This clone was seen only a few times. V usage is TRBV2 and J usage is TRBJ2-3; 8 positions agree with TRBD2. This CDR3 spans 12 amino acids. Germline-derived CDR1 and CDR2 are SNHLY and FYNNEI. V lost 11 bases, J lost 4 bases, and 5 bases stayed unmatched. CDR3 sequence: CAWRGVSDTQYF. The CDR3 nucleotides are TGTGCCTGGCGGGGGGTTTCAGATACGCAGTATTTT.

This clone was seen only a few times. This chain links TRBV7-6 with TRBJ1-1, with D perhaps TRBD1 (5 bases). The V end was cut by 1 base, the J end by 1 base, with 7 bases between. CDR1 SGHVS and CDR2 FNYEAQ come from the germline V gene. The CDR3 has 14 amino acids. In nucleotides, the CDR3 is TGTGCCAGCAGCTTAGGGCAGGGGAACACTGAAGCTTTCTTT. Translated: CASSLGQGNTEAFF.

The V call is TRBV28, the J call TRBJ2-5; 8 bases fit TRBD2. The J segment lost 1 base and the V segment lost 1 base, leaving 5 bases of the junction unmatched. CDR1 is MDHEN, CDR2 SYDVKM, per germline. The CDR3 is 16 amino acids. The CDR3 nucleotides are TGTGCCAGCAGTTTATCCTCGAGCGGGGGCCAAGAGACCCAGTACTTC. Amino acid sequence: CASSLSSSGGQETQYF.

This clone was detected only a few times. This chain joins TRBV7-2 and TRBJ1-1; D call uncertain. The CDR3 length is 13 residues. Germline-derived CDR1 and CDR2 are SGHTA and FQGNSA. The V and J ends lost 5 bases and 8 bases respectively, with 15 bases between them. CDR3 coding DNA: TGTGCCAGCAGCCCGGACGAGGGTTGGGAAGCTTTCTTT. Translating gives CASSPDEGWEAFF.

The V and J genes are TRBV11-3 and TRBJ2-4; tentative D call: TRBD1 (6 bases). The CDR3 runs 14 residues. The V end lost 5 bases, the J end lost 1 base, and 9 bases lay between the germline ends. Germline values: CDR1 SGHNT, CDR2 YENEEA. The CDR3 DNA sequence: TGTGCCAGCAGCCCCACAGGGGCCAAAAACATTCAGTACTTC. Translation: CASSPTGAKNIQYF.

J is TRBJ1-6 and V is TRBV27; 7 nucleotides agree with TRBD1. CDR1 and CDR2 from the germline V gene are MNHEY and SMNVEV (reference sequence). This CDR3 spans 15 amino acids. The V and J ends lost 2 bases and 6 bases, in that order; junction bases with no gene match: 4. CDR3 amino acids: CASSLKTGINSPLHF. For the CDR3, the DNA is TGTGCCAGCAGTTTAAAGACAGGGATTAATTCACCCCTCCACTTT.

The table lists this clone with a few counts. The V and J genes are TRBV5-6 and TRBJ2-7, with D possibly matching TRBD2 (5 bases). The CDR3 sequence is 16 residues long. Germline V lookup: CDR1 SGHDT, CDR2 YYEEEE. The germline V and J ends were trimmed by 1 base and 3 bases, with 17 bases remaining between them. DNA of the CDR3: TGTGCCAGCAGCTTGTCGTCTCTCAGGACTTACTACGAGCAGTACGTC. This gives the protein CASSLSSLRTYYEQYV.

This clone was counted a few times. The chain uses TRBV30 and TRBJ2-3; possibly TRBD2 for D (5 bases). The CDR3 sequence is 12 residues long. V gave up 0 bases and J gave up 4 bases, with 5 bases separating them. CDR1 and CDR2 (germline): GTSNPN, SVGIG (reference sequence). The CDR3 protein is CAWSVLADTQYF. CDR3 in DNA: TGTGCCTGGAGTGTACTAGCAGATACGCAGTATTTT.

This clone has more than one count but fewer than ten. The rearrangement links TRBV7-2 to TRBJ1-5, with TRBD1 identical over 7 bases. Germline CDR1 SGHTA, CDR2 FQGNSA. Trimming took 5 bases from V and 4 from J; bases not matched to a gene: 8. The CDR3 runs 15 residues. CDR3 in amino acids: CASSIQGTINQPQHF. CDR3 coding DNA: TGTGCCAGCAGCATACAGGGGACGATTAATCAGCCCCAGCATTTT. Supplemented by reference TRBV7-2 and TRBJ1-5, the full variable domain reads GAGVSQSPSNKVTEKGKDVELRCDPISGHTALYWYRQSLGQGLEFLIYFQGNSAPDKSGLPSDRFSAERTGGSVSTLTIQRTQQEDSAVYLCASSIQGTINQPQHFGDGTRLSIL.